This entry concerns a single TCR beta chain. The sample holds a few counts of this clone. Its cognate antigen has yet to be identified. Per-nucleotide qualities are absent, and no much larger clonotype sits a single base away. This sample was taken from a study of cytomegalovirus exposure and HLA in healthy donors listed by TCRdb under 2017. Regarding the study in general: In an earlier analysis of some 550 of the donors, 276 Gb of sequence data and 120 million or so unique TCR beta sequences from approximately 180 million T cells were reported. To decide whether each TCR beta V gene segment behaved as functional or pseudogenic, an earlier analysis of 587 of the donors relied on high-throughput TCR beta sequencing. Around 300 gigabases of sequencing data and 78 million or so unique TCR sequences were included in an early release covering roughly 600 HLA-typed donors. The T cell repertoires of about 700 subjects were profiled by immunosequencing and related to cytomegalovirus serostatus. Rather than drawing on any new phenotypic data, the later analysis identified candidate immune exposures from TCR beta sequences and the way those sequences occurred across donors. HLA typing included class I and class II loci at four-digit resolution. Every repertoire in the discovery cohort had been generated on one and the same sequencing platform. Among about 400 genotyped donors of the cohort, an average of roughly 230,000 unique TCR beta nucleotide sequences was sequenced per donor, of which about 18% were non-productive. The aim of the study was to test whether cataloging public T cell receptors could identify signatures of past pathogen exposure. About 5 DR-DQ haplotypes were handled as single units for association and clustering, since linkage in the cohort was strong. Besides the first cohort of approximately 710 subjects, a separate validation cohort made up of over 100 different subjects was used. A later analysis re-analyzed previously published TCR beta repertoires from roughly 630 donors and added high-resolution HLA genotyping to study TCR occurrence patterns. Donor age, sex, ethnicity and CMV serostatus were compiled alongside the repertoire data. The genetic ancestry cluster associated with self-reported Caucasian donors included 80% to 90% of the approximately 410 genotyped donors. A later genetic analysis took genome-wide SNP genotypes for about three fifths of the 666 donors and used that subset as a discovery cohort. The study combined high-throughput TCR immunosequencing, statistical association of individual TCRs with disease status, and machine learning to predict cytomegalovirus infection status. Typing coverage varied by locus: about 620-630 donors for A, B, C, DRB1 and DQB1; roughly 510 for DQA1; over 600 for DPA1; 450 to 480 for DPB1.

Summary of the overall study and its limitations: Several of the top co-occurrence clusters appeared to be linked to parvovirus B19, influenza, CMV and Epstein-Barr virus, according to a later analysis. The earlier analysis of almost 600 of the donors excluded 15 to 20 rarely observed V segments, including chromosome 9 orphons, because counts were too low. Strong co-occurrence of HLA alleles, especially DR and DQ, made assigning TCR associations to individual alleles difficult. A later genetic analysis reported fewer N-insertions in productive TCRs among donors in an Asian-associated ancestry cluster than the roughly 700-donor mean. A further reported finding was that TCR beta sequences accurately predicted the HLA-A and HLA-B alleles for most subjects in the first cohort. The study gave a list of 150 to 200 TCR beta chains associated with cytomegalovirus. Because the 87-base-pair reads could not distinguish some IMGT-functional V segments, including TRBV6-2 and TRBV6-3, those segments were excluded. Compared with equally common non-associated chains, HLA-associated TCR beta chains in a later analysis were more clonally expanded and had lower generation probabilities. Roughly uniform sequencing depth across donors was assumed in presence/absence analyses, although this assumption may not hold. A cluster of highly shared sequence variants was judged likely to be a technical artifact of the sequencing pipeline. In a later analysis, most CMV-associated TCR beta chains were found to appear HLA-restricted, with HLA associations seemingly driven largely by CMV exposure. An earlier analysis of 450 to 750 of the donors showed that most TCR beta V segments appeared in productive rearrangements either about 87% or about 30% of the time, which broadly matched IMGT annotations. A later genetic analysis associated a missense DCLRE1C variant with V-gene and J-gene trimming of TCR beta chains, and an independent cohort replicated the association. The authors suggested that the approach could potentially be extended to other disease states and immunological phenotypes. Only TCR beta chains were sequenced in this cohort, and the absence of alpha or paired-chain data limited detectable features. Most TCR sequences were seen in very few donors, while some public TCRs were found in many individuals. HLA typing was unavailable for some donors at each locus, so association tests used only the typed subset. CMV serostatus was the only immune exposure information available for the cohort. A few of the identified cytomegalovirus-associated TCR beta chains were confirmed in vitro to be specific for cytomegalovirus antigens. In a later analysis, the rate of TCR association differed among HLA loci, with DRB1 alleles having the most associated TCRs and HLA-C alleles having the fewest. Linkage disequilibrium might explain the correlated functional status among segregating V segments, but an unknown experimental factor could not be excluded. In both the original and validation cohorts, the classifier was reported to diagnose cytomegalovirus status with high specificity and sensitivity. A later analysis associated about 16,000 TCR beta sequences with specific HLA alleles at a false discovery rate of 0.05.

As encoded in the germline V gene, CDR1 is SGHVS while CDR2 is FNYEAQ. The CDR3, cysteine through phenylalanine, is 14 amino acids long. CDR3 DNA is the only sequence kept; it has 42 bases, read in frame from the first base. V lost 6 bases and J lost 5 bases, and the count of bases not matched to a germline gene is 5. The cohort consisted of 650 to 700 healthy bone marrow donors. Cohort members were all nominally healthy when sampled, although unrecorded immune exposures were likely present. The donor tested CMV seronegative and was one of the 352 seronegative cohort members. A peripheral blood sample was provided by each donor, and peripheral blood mononuclear cells were used for TCR beta sequencing. Genomic DNA was extracted from the blood cell samples with the Qiagen DNeasy Blood Extraction Kit. Receptor amplification or capture employed the immunoSEQ multiplex PCR assay. A mixture of 60 forward primers for TCR Vbeta segments and 13 reverse primers for TCR Jbeta segments was used in the multiplex PCR. Amplification of the CDR3 region of rearranged TCR beta genes was performed with a multiplex PCR assay on genomic DNA. The Illumina HiSeq System was used to sequence the amplified TCR beta libraries as 87-base-pair reads. The original pipeline was this. In a later analysis, 77 million or so unique TCR beta chains were counted across the roughly 700 repertoires, and roughly 11 million of these chains were shared by at least two donors. Raw reads were error-corrected and collapsed into unique sequences by a nearest-neighbor algorithm in which closely related sequences were merged to remove PCR and sequencing errors. Alignment of CDR3 sequences to IMGT reference sequences was used to assign V, D and J gene segments. For a sequence to be retained, at least a six-nucleotide match to both a V gene segment and a J gene segment was required. Rearrangements were called productive when the CDR3 lacked stop codons and stayed in frame with V and J; all others were non-productive. Following IMGT convention, CDR3 was defined as the stretch from the second conserved V-encoded cysteine up to the conserved J-encoded phenylalanine. Sequences without an unambiguous match to a single V gene segment were excluded from the earlier analysis of almost 600 of the donors. An earlier analysis of approximately 590 of the donors called V segments functional above 56.7% productive rearrangements and segregating when the between-donor standard deviation exceeded 5%. A statistical classification framework was built to diagnose cytomegalovirus status from the catalog of TCR beta chain sequences. In a later analysis, V and J genes were assigned by comparing TCR nucleotide sequences against IMGT/GENE-DB human TR gene sequences. A later analysis assigned CDR3 sequences and most-parsimonious VDJ recombination scenarios with the TCRdist pipeline. A later analysis defined each TCR beta chain by its CDR3 amino acid sequence plus V-gene family, and excluded reads lacking a unique V-gene family. A later analysis removed 592 highly shared, low-generation-probability nucleotide sequences to deal with suspected cross-contamination and a sequencing artifact. In a later analysis, a clonal expansion index was calculated for each public chain from normalized within-repertoire ranks of inferred template counts. Generation probabilities in a later analysis came from a VDJ recombination model fitted to out-of-frame rearrangements, and those results were checked against IGoR. Hypergeometric tests were used in a later analysis to score TCR-TCR, TCR-HLA and TCR-CMV co-occurrence, with a repertoire-size bias correction applied to the TCR pairs. To estimate false discovery rates, a later analysis permuted the HLA or CMV assignments 20 times. A later analysis grouped co-occurring TCRs with DBSCAN, adding TCRdist sequence similarity when clustering within HLA-allele-positive subsets. Repertoires with fewer than 30,000 or more than 120,000 public chains, plus five repertoires with anomalous nucleotide sharing, were excluded from co-occurrence clustering. TCRdb provides this immuneACCESS table in a form limited to in-frame rearrangements. Some clones are lacking; in checked studies, under half of them reflect an unresolved V gene, and why the rest are absent is not known. V, J and clone size reflect that table, while D and trimming were determined from the DNA. The table for this sample lists approximately 150,000 clones; more than 60% of them were counted only once. The ten biggest clones cover approximately 1.5% of the sample.

The TCR comes from a woman between 18 and 29 years old in good health and CMV-seronegative. Here the chain combines TRBV7-6 and TRBJ1-5; the junction holds 9 bases that match TRBD1. The specimen was PBMCs. The CDR3 region: CASRNWTGDQPQHF. The bases are TGTGCCAGCAGGAATTGGACAGGGGATCAGCCCCAGCATTTT.